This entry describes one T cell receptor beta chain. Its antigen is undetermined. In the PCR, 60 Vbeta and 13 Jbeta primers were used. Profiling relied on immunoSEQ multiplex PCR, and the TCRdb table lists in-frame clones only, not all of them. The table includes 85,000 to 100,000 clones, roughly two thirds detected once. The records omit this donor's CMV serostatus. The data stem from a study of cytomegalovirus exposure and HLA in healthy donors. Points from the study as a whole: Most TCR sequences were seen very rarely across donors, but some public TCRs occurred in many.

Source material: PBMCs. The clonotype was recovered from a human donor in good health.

CDR3 sequence: CASSLRASGSAEAFF. The CDR3 DNA is TGCGCCAGCAGCTTAAGGGCTTCGGGTAGCGCTGAAGCTTTCTTT. The chain combines TRBV5-1 with TRBJ1-1; D uncertain. V dropped 2 bases and J dropped 6 bases, with 17 bases sitting between them. The CDR3 totals 15 residues. Germline V gene data show CDR1 as SGHRS and CDR2 as YFSETQ.